These 5 T cell receptor beta chains were sequenced from one sample in a study of cytomegalovirus exposure and HLA in healthy donors. PCR used 60 Vbeta primers and 13 Jbeta primers. The table came from immunoSEQ multiplex PCR; TCRdb's copy has only in-frame clones and leaves some out. The sample consists of 200,000 or so clones, around four fifths of them appearing once. The sample comprised PBMCs. The receptors here all came from a male donor in good health and CMV-seronegative.

The chain uses TRBV5-1 and TRBJ1-1; 8 bases match TRBD1. Trimming removed 6 bases from V and 6 bases from J; junction bases left unmatched: 16. The CDR3 contains 16 residues. Germline CDR1 is SGHRS and CDR2 is YFSETQ. Here the CDR3 DNA reads TGCGCCAGCATGAGGGACAGGCTCTCCCCGGGGTCTGAAGCTTTCTTT. Translated: CASMRDRLSPGSEAFF.

This clone was recorded a few times. The J gene is TRBJ2-6, the V gene TRBV6-1; no firm D call. Germline values: CDR1 MNHNS, CDR2 SASEGT. V was cut by 4 bases and J by 6 bases, with 16 bases left in between. This CDR3 contains 16 residues. The CDR3 DNA sequence: TGTGCCAGCAGTGGTAAACGGGTCCTGTCGGCCAACGTCCTGACTTTC. Translation: CASSGKRVLSANVLTF.

This chain joins TRBV18 and TRBJ2-5; D gene ambiguous. Germline CDR1 and CDR2: KGHSH and LQKENI. The CDR3 contains 16 residues. The V end was cut by 1 base, the J end by 2 bases, with 14 bases between. The CDR3 DNA is TGTGCCAGCTCACCACTCTTTTCCCCAGAACAAGAGACCCAGTACTTC. Translating it yields CASSPLFSPEQETQYF.

CDR3 in amino acids: CASSSPDSAFRYEQYF. DNA of the CDR3: TGCGCCAGCAGTTCCCCAGACAGCGCTTTCCGCTACGAGCAGTACTTC. The rearrangement joins TRBV5-1 to TRBJ2-7, with D maybe TRBD1 (5 bases). The CDR3 consists of 16 residues. Germline-derived CDR1 and CDR2 are SGHRS and YFSETQ. V shed 5 bases and J shed 3 bases, with 21 bases lying between them.

This clone was detected a few times. The V call is TRBV5-5, the J call TRBJ2-2, with a possible D match to TRBD2 (5 bases). This CDR3 comprises 14 residues. V shed 0 bases and J shed 5 bases, with 8 bases lying between them. Germline assignment: CDR1 SGHKS and CDR2 YYEKEE (reference sequence). The CDR3 is CASSLGGLTGELFF. The CDR3 nucleotides are TGTGCCAGCAGCTTGGGAGGGTTAACCGGGGAGCTGTTTTTT.